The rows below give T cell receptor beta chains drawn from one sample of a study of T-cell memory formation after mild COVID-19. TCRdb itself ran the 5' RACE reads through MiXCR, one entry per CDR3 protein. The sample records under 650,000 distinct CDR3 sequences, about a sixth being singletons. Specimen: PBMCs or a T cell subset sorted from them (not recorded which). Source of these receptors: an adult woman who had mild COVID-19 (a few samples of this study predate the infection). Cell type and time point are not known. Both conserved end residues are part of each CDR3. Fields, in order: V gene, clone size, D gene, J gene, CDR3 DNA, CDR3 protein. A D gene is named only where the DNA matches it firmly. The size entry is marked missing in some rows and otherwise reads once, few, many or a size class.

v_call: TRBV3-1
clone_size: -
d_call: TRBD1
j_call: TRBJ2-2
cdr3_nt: TGTGCCAGCAACCGGGCAGGGGGCACCGGGGAGCTGTTTTTT
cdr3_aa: CASNRAGGTGELFF

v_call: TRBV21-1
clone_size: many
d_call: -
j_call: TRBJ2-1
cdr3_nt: TGTGCCAGCAGCAAAAAGAGGGGCAAACTAGGAAATGAGCAGTTCTTC
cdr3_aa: CASSKKRGKLGNEQFF

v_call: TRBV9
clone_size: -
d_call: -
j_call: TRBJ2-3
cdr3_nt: TGTGCCAGCAGCGTAGATCACCACGGCACAGATACGCAGTATTTT
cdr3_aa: CASSVDHHGTDTQYF

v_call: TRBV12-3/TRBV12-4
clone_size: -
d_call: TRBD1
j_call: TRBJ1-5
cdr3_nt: TGTGCCAGCAGTTACGGACAGGCCCCTCAGCCCCAGCATTTT
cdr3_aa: CASSYGQAPQPQHF

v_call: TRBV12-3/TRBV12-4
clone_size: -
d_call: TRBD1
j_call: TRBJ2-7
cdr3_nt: TGTGCCAGCAGGGGACAGGGGGCGAGGGAGCAGTACTTC
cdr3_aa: CASRGQGAREQYF

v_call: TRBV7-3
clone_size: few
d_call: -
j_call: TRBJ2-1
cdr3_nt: TGTGCCAGCAGCTTAACATCGCGGGACAATGAGCAGTTCTTC
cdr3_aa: CASSLTSRDNEQFF

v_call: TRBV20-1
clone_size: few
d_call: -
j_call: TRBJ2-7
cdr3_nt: TGCAGTGCCATAAAGCGGGTGGGGGACTACGAGCAGTACTTC
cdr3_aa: CSAIKRVGDYEQYF

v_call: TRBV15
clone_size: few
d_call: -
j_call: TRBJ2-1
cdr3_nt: TGTGCCACCTCCTCAGCGGAAAGCTCCTACAATGAGCAGTTCTTC
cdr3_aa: CATSSAESSYNEQFF

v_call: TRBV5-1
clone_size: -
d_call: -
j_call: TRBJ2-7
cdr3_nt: TGCGCCAGCACCCCTAGAGACGGAGCAACCTACGAGCAGTACTTC
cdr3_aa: CASTPRDGATYEQYF

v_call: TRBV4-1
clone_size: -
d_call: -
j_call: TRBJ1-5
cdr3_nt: TGCGCCAGCAGCCAAGAATGGGAAACCAATCAGCCCCAGCATTTT
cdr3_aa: CASSQEWETNQPQHF

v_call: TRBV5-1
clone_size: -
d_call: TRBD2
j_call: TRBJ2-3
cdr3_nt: TGCGCCAGCACCTCCGGGACTAGCGGGACTACAGATACGCAGTATTTT
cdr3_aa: CASTSGTSGTTDTQYF

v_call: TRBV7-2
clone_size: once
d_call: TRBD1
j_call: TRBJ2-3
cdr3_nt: TGTGCCAGCAGCATAGCCGGGACAGCTTCCACAGATACGCAGTATTTT
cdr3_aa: CASSIAGTASTDTQYF

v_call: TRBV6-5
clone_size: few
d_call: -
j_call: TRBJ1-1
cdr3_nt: TGTGCCAGCAGTTACTGGTCGTGGTCAGGTTTGCGTGAAGCTTTCTTT
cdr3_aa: CASSYWSWSGLREAFF

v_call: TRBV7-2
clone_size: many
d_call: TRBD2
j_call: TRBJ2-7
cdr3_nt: TGTGCCAGCAGCCGTCCCGGGACTAGTCCCCTGGGTTACGAGCAGTACTTC
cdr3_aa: CASSRPGTSPLGYEQYF

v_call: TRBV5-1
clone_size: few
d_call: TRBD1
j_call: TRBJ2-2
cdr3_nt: TGCGCCAGCAGCCCCGGGACAGGAGCGAACACCGGGGAGCTGTTTTTT
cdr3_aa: CASSPGTGANTGELFF

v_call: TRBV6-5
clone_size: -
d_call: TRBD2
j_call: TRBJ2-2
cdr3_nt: TGTGCCAGCAGTTACAGCCGGATAGCGGGAGTCGCGAACACCGGGGAGCTGTTTTTT
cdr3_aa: CASSYSRIAGVANTGELFF

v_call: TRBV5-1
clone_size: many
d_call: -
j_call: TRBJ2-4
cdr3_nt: TGCGCCAGCAGCCCTGGACCCCCCTCAAACATTCAGTACTTC
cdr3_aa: CASSPGPPSNIQYF

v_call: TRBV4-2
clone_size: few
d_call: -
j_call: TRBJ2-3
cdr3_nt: TGTGCCAGCAGCCAAGATCATCGACGGCGAGGCCCGGATACGCAGTATTTT
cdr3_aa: CASSQDHRRRGPDTQYF

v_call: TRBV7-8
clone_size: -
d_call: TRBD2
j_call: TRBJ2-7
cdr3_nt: TGTGCCAGCAGCTTAAGACTAGCGGGGGCTTCCTACGAGCAGTACTTC
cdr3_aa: CASSLRLAGASYEQYF

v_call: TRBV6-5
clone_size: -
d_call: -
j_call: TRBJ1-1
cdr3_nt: TGTGCCAGCAGTTGGGAATTCGGCACTGAAGCTTTCTTT
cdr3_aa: CASSWEFGTEAFF

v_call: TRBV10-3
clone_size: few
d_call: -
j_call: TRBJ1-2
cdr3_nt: TGTGCCATACGAGACCTTTCTGGCTATGGCTACACCTTC
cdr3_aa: CAIRDLSGYGYTF

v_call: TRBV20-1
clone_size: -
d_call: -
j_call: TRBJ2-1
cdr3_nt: TGCAGCGCCTTCCAGGCAGCCTCCAATGAGCAGTTCTTC
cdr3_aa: CSAFQAASNEQFF